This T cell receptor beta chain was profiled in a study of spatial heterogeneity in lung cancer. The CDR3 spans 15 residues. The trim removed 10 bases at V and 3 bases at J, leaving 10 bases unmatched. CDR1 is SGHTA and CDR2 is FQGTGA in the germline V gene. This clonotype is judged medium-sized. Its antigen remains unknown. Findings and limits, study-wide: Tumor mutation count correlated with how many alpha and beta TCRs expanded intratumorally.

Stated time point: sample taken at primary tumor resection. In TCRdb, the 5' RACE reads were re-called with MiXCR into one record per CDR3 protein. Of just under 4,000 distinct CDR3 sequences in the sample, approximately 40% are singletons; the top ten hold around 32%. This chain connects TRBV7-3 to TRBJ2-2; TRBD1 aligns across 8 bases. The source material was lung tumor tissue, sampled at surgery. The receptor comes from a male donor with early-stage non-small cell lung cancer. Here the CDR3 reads CATGRGPVDTGELFF. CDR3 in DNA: TGTGCCACCGGCAGGGGGCCGGTGGACACCGGGGAGCTGTTTTTT. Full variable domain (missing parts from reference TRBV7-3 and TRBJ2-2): GAGVSQTPSNKVTEKGKYVELRCDPISGHTALYWYRQSLGQGPEFLIYFQGTGAADDSGLPNDRFFAVRPEGSVSTLKIQRTERGDSAVYLCATGRGPVDTGELFFGEGSRLTVL.